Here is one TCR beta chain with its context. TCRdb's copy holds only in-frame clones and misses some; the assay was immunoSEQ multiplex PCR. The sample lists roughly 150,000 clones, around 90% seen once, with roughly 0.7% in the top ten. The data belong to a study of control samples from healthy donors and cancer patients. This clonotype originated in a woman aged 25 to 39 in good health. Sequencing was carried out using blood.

The CDR3 sequence: CASSEWLAGVETQYF. Written as DNA, the CDR3 is TGTGCCAGCAGTGAATGGTTAGCGGGAGTAGAGACCCAGTACTTC. The chain carries TRBV6-1 and TRBJ2-5; TRBD2 matches at 9 bases. The CDR3 loop spans 15 amino acids. The germline CDR1 and CDR2 sequences are MNHNS and SASEGT. With 2 bases clipped from V and 4 bases from J, the junction kept 5 bases outside the gene matches.